What follows are 6 T cell receptor beta chains derived from one specimen sequenced in a study of cytomegalovirus exposure and HLA in healthy donors. The PCR was carried out with 60 Vbeta primers and 13 Jbeta primers. Repertoires were generated with immunoSEQ multiplex PCR, while TCRdb's copy carries only in-frame clones and drops some. The sample gives about 130,000 clones, about 85% of which show up once; more than 1.5% is in the top ten. Specimen: PBMCs. The receptors derive from a boy aged 5-17 years in good health and CMV-seronegative.

The V and J genes are TRBV29-1 and TRBJ1-1; D perhaps matches TRBD1 (5 bases). This CDR3 comprises 14 residues. Deletions cut 1 base from V and 4 bases from J, with 13 bases between. Germline lookup yields CDR1 SQVTM and CDR2 ANQGSEA. CDR3 DNA sequence: TGCAGCGTTGAAGCGCGGGGGATTGGCACTGAAGCTTTCTTT. This encodes CSVEARGIGTEAFF.

The J gene is TRBJ2-1, the V gene TRBV5-4; D gene uncertain. From germline, CDR1 is SGHNT and CDR2 YYREEE (reference sequence). V shed 0 bases and J shed 0 bases, with 4 bases lying between them. This CDR3 region has 14 residues. The chain's CDR3 is CASSLDYSYNEQFF. The CDR3, as DNA: TGTGCCAGCAGCTTGGACTACTCCTACAATGAGCAGTTCTTC.

The V gene is TRBV19, the J gene TRBJ2-3, with 7 bases fitting TRBD1. V lost 1 base to trimming and J lost 0 bases; unmatched junction nucleotides: 10. CDR3 size: 18 residues. CDR1 and CDR2 (germline): LNHDA, SQIVND (reference sequence). CDR3 DNA sequence: TGTGCCAGTAGTATAGGGGGTTTAGGGACAGCTAGCACAGATACGCAGTATTTT. Translation gives CASSIGGLGTASTDTQYF. The full variable domain, completed using reference TRBV19 and TRBJ2-3, is DGGITQSPKYLFRKEGQNVTLSCEQNLNHDAMYWYRQDPGQGLRLIYYSQIVNDFQKGDIAEGYSVSREKKESFPLTVTSAQKNPTAFYLCASSIGGLGTASTDTQYFGPGTRLTVL.

The table lists this clone with a count of one. This chain uses TRBV18 with TRBJ2-5; 8 nucleotides line up with TRBD1. With 4 bases clipped from V and 4 bases from J, the junction kept 5 bases outside the gene matches. This CDR3 is 14 amino acids long. Per the germline V gene, CDR1 is KGHSH and CDR2 is LQKENI. The CDR3 protein is CASSHRDRGETQYF. The CDR3 nucleotides are TGTGCCAGCTCACATCGTGACAGGGGAGAGACCCAGTACTTC.

A single count supports this clone. V gene TRBV2 combines with J gene TRBJ2-7, with 8 bases matching TRBD1. CDR1 and CDR2 from the germline V gene are SNHLY and FYNNEI. There are 14 residues in the CDR3. Trimming at V came to 8 bases and at J to 2 bases, leaving 8 bases not matched to a gene. The CDR3 is CASEGQVRAYEQYF. The CDR3, as DNA: TGTGCCAGCGAGGGACAGGTTCGCGCCTACGAGCAGTACTTC.

The chain recombines TRBV27 with TRBJ1-1; 9 nucleotides line up with TRBD1. The V gene's germline CDR1 is MNHEY and CDR2 SMNVEV (reference sequence). The CDR3 extends over 15 amino acids. V dropped 5 bases and J dropped 5; count of bases not matched to a gene: 9. CDR3 nucleotide sequence: TGTGCCAGCAGTGCATTGACAGGGGGTTTGACTGAAGCTTTCTTT. This translates into CASSALTGGLTEAFF.